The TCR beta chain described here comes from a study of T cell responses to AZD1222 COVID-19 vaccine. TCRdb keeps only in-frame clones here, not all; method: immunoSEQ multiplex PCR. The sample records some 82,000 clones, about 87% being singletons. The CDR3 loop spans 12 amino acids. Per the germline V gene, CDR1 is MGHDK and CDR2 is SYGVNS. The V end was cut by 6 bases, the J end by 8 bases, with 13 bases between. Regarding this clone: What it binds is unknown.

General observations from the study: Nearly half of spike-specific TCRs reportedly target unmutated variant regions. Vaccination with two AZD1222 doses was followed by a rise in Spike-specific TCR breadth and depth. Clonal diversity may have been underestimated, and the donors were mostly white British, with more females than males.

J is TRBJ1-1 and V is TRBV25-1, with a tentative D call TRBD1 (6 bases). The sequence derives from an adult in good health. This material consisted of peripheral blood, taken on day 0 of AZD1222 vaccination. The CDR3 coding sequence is TGTGCCAGCAGGGACACCGGGACAGAAGCTTTCTTT. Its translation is CASRDTGTEAFF.